The 22 T cell receptor beta chains below were found in one sample sequenced in a study of blood T cell repertoires in COVID-19. Sequenced by immunoSEQ multiplex PCR; TCRdb stores in-frame clones only, minus some. The sample has about 150,000 clones; 84% are singletons. Sequenced sample: PBMCs or T cells enriched from blood (not recorded which). All receptors come from a woman aged 45-60 years who had been exposed to COVID-19.

The V gene is TRBV27, the J gene TRBJ2-7, with 11 positions matching TRBD1. The J segment lost 0 bases and the V segment lost 6 bases, leaving 13 bases of the junction unmatched. Germline V gives CDR1 MNHEY, CDR2 SMNVEV (reference sequence). The CDR3 contains 18 residues. CDR3 sequence reads: CASSLRAGTGGISYEQYF. CDR3 in DNA: TGTGCCAGCAGCCTAAGGGCGGGGACAGGGGGTATCTCCTACGAGCAGTACTTC.

This clone showed up just a few times. In nucleotides, the CDR3 is TGTGCCAGCAGTTTATCGGTCGGCAGGGGAAATGAAAAACTGTTTTTT. Its protein is CASSLSVGRGNEKLFF. The V call is TRBV27, the J call TRBJ1-4; TRBD1 might be the D (6 bases). This CDR3 contains 16 residues. Germline CDR1 MNHEY, CDR2 SMNVEV (reference sequence). V lost 0 bases to trimming and J lost 5 bases, with 13 bases between them.

In its sample, this clone was seen a few times. The gene calls are TRBV2 and TRBJ1-1; a weak D match, TRBD1 (6 bases). This CDR3 has 14 residues. CDR1 and CDR2 from the germline V gene are SNHLY and FYNNEI. V gave up 4 bases and J gave up 4 bases, with 13 bases separating them. CDR3 amino acids: CASSAEGGTTEAFF. For the CDR3, the DNA is TGTGCCAGCAGTGCTGAGGGGGGGACCACTGAAGCTTTCTTT.

The chain is built from TRBV19 and TRBJ1-2; TRBD1 might be the D (5 bases). The CDR3 is made up of 15 amino acids. Trimming removed 5 bases from V and 4 bases from J, with 17 bases in between. Germline-derived CDR1 and CDR2 are LNHDA and SQIVND (reference sequence). CDR3 region: CASSFTRDSSYGYTF. DNA of the CDR3: TGTGCCAGTAGTTTCACCCGGGACTCATCCTATGGCTACACCTTC. The full variable domain, rest sourced from reference TRBV19 and TRBJ1-2, is DGGITQSPKYLFRKEGQNVTLSCEQNLNHDAMYWYRQDPGQGLRLIYYSQIVNDFQKGDIAEGYSVSREKKESFPLTVTSAQKNPTAFYLCASSFTRDSSYGYTFGSGTRLTVV.

This chain uses TRBV6-6 with TRBJ2-3, with 11 positions matching TRBD2. Per germline, CDR1 MNHNY and CDR2 SVGAGI (reference sequence). Trimming cost V 0 bases and J 14 bases; bases outside gene matches: 4. The CDR3 has 13 amino acids. This CDR3 reads CASSYSPGTSGYF. The DNA for the CDR3 is TGTGCCAGCAGTTACTCCCCTGGGACTAGCGGGTATTTT.

The rearrangement links TRBV21-1 to TRBJ1-5; whether TRBD1, the table's D call, matches the DNA was not checked. TRBV21-1 is listed as a pseudogene. CDR3 length equals 14 residues. The CDR3 region is CASSNRGLRQPQHF. The CDR3 DNA reads as TGTGCCAGCAGTAACAGGGGGCTGAGGCAGCCCCAGCATTTT.

This clone was detected only a few times. The chain links TRBV5-4 to TRBJ2-2, with TRBD2 identical over 7 bases. The CDR3 has 16 residues. Germline trimming cut 0 bases from V and 7 bases from J; bases unmatched to any gene: 9. Looked up from germline, CDR1 is SGHNT and CDR2 is YYREEE (reference sequence). The CDR3 DNA reads TGTGCCAGCAGCTTGGACCCCTCTTTAGCGGGCGGGGAGCTGTTTTTT. This codes for CASSLDPSLAGGELFF.

This clone was seen only once. V and J are TRBV7-3 and TRBJ1-1, with 7 bases aligning to TRBD1. The CDR3 contains 15 residues. Per the germline V gene, CDR1 is SGHTA and CDR2 is FQGTGA. V lost 4 bases to trimming and J lost 4 bases; unmatched junction nucleotides: 9. DNA of the CDR3: TGTGCCAGCAGCTCCACAGGGGCGGTTGGCACTGAAGCTTTCTTT. It codes for CASSSTGAVGTEAFF.

Remarks on this clone: Other nucleotide sequences in the sample specify the same CDR3. The rearrangement links TRBV4-2 to TRBJ1-2, with TRBD1 as a possible D gene (5 bases). Deletions cut 0 bases from V and 8 bases from J, with 7 bases between. The CDR3 extends over 12 amino acids. Germline V gene sequence: CDR1 LGHNA, CDR2 YNFKEQ. In DNA form, the CDR3 reads TGTGCCAGCAGCCAAGATACAGGCGGCTACACCTTC. Protein: CASSQDTGGYTF.

This chain connects TRBV6-5 to TRBJ2-7; 10 nucleotides align to TRBD2. V dropped 1 base and J dropped 6; count of bases not matched to a gene: 3. The CDR3 is 14 amino acids. Per the germline V gene, CDR1 is MNHEY and CDR2 is SVGAGI. CDR3 bases: TGTGCCAGCAGTTACTTGGCTAGCGGGGGCGAGCAGTACTTC. As protein: CASSYLASGGEQYF.

The chain is built from TRBV5-1 and TRBJ2-3; D is perhaps TRBD2 (6 bases). The germline V gene encodes CDR1 SGHRS and CDR2 YFSETQ. The V gene lost 5 bases and the J gene lost 0 bases, with 10 bases spanning the gap. There are 14 residues in the CDR3. The CDR3, as DNA: TGCGCCAGCAGTGGTGGGGGGAGCACAGATACGCAGTATTTT. Protein sequence: CASSGGGSTDTQYF.

V usage is TRBV6-5 and J usage is TRBJ2-5; D is possibly TRBD1 (5 bases). The CDR3 covers 14 residues. The germline CDR1 and CDR2 sequences are MNHEY and SVGAGI. V lost 7 bases to trimming and J lost 2 bases, with 14 bases between them. The CDR3 spells CASTWPGRQETQYF. The CDR3 DNA reads TGTGCCAGCACGTGGCCAGGGCGGCAAGAGACCCAGTACTTC.

The V gene is TRBV29-1, the J gene TRBJ2-6, with 7 bases that match TRBD1. Germline V gene data show CDR1 as SQVTM and CDR2 as ANQGSEA. This CDR3 is 15 amino acids long. V shed 4 bases, J shed 3 bases, and the junction held 6 bases outside the gene matches. The CDR3 loop reads CSVVVAGGGANVLTF. Written as DNA, the CDR3 is TGCAGCGTTGTGGTGGCAGGGGGTGGGGCCAACGTCCTGACTTTC.

This clone was found a few times. V gene TRBV24-1 combines with J gene TRBJ1-6; possibly TRBD1 for D (5 bases). Between the trimmed V and J ends, which lost 1 base and 4 bases, there was a span of 13 bases. Per germline, CDR1 KGHDR and CDR2 SFDVKD. CDR3 length: 17 amino acids. The CDR3, as DNA: TGTGCCACCAGTGATTTCCCCCCGACAGAGTATAATTCACCCCTCCACTTT. Its protein product is CATSDFPPTEYNSPLHF.

V gene TRBV2 combines with J gene TRBJ2-1, with a tentative D call TRBD1 (5 bases). The CDR3 is made up of 13 amino acids. The V end lost 7 bases, the J end lost 2 bases, and 9 bases lay between the germline ends. The germline V gene encodes CDR1 SNHLY and CDR2 FYNNEI. CDR3 sequence: CASKQEAYNEQFF. CDR3 in DNA: TGTGCCAGCAAACAGGAAGCCTACAATGAGCAGTTCTTC.

This clone was found once. The V gene is TRBV4-3, the J gene TRBJ2-1, with a weak D call TRBD2 (6 bases). The CDR3 runs 15 residues. Trimming stripped 0 bases from V and 12 bases from J, with 18 bases between. Germline V gene data show CDR1 as LGHNA and CDR2 as YSLEER. CDR3 in DNA: TGCGCCAGCAGCCAAGATCGGTGGGGGGATAGCCGGCAGTTCTTC. Its protein product is CASSQDRWGDSRQFF.

This chain uses TRBV19 with TRBJ2-2; TRBD2 matches at 11 bases. Germline V gene lookup returns CDR1 LNHDA and CDR2 SQIVND (reference sequence). The CDR3 is 19 amino acids. The V segment lost 4 bases and the J segment 0 bases; nucleotides outside the gene matches: 10. The CDR3 DNA follows: TGTGCCAGTAGTACTGCAAGGGGACTAGCGGCGGCGAACACCGGGGAGCTGTTTTTT. This translates into CASSTARGLAAANTGELFF.

The chain is built from TRBV20-1 and TRBJ2-1; D is perhaps TRBD2 (6 bases). CDR3 size: 13 residues. CDR1 and CDR2 from the germline V gene are DFQATT and SNEGSKA (reference sequence). V was pared by 3 bases and J by 4 bases, with 10 bases between. The CDR3 loop is CSASSGLYNEQFF. The CDR3 DNA reads as TGCAGTGCTAGTTCGGGACTTTACAATGAGCAGTTCTTC.

CDR3 in amino acids: CASGLIAGNTIYF. Here the CDR3 DNA reads TGTGCCTCTGGACTGATTGCTGGAAACACCATATATTTT. V gene TRBV30 combines with J gene TRBJ1-3, with unresolved D. Deletions cut 7 bases from V and 2 bases from J, with 12 bases between. Per germline, CDR1 GTSNPN and CDR2 SVGIG (reference sequence). The CDR3 spans 13 residues.

The chain's CDR3 is CAGGNGGPGGYTF. In nucleotides, the CDR3 is TGTGCCGGCGGCAACGGAGGCCCGGGCGGCTACACCTTC. The chain links TRBV30 to TRBJ1-2; unclear D gene. The ends were cut back, 8 bases at V and 8 bases at J, with 21 bases in the middle. This CDR3 is built from 13 residues. Germline V gene lookup returns CDR1 GTSNPN and CDR2 SVGIG (reference sequence).

CDR3 bases: TGTGCCAGCAGTGAAGCTGCGACTAGCGGGAGCCGCGATGAGCAGTTCTTC. Residues: CASSEAATSGSRDEQFF. The rearrangement links TRBV6-1 to TRBJ2-1; the match to TRBD2 covers 12 bases. The V segment lost 0 bases and the J segment 8 bases; nucleotides outside the gene matches: 8. The germline V gene has CDR1 MNHNS and CDR2 SASEGT. This CDR3 spans 17 amino acids.

The V call is TRBV19, the J call TRBJ1-3; tentatively, D is TRBD1 (6 bases). V was trimmed by 4 bases and J by 0 bases, leaving 25 bases between them. This CDR3 contains 20 residues. Germline V gene lookup returns CDR1 LNHDA and CDR2 SQIVND (reference sequence). This CDR3 reads CASSTRNIPPTGYSGNTIYF. The CDR3 DNA follows: TGTGCCAGTAGTACCCGTAATATCCCGCCGACAGGATACTCTGGAAACACCATATATTTT. The complete variable domain, with remaining parts taken from reference TRBV19 and TRBJ1-3, reads DGGITQSPKYLFRKEGQNVTLSCEQNLNHDAMYWYRQDPGQGLRLIYYSQIVNDFQKGDIAEGYSVSREKKESFPLTVTSAQKNPTAFYLCASSTRNIPPTGYSGNTIYFGEGSWLTVV.